This T cell receptor beta chain derives from a study of blood T cell repertoires in COVID-19. The overall study: Researchers got acute and convalescent COVID-19 samples from the United States, Italy and Spain. From T cells, B-cell-depleted T cells, or PBMCs came the material, which was cDNA or gDNA.

Under the authors' procedure: The authors estimated nucleated cell counts from reference gene primer amplification. The assay was immunoSEQ multiplex PCR, and TCRdb's table has in-frame clones only and misses some. V and J calls and clone size come straight from that table; D and trimming were deduced from the DNA. Found here are approximately 75,000 clones, around 83% of them singletons; the top ten hold about 22%. This clone showed up just a few times. Trimming removed 10 bases from V and 0 bases from J, with 9 bases in between. CDR3 length: 13 residues. Per germline, CDR1 SEHNR and CDR2 FQNEAQ (reference sequence).

The chain recombines TRBV7-9 with TRBJ2-2; D is possibly TRBD2 (5 bases). The origin of this receptor is a woman aged 45-65 years with acute or convalescent COVID-19. Material: peripheral blood. CDR3 DNA sequence: TGTGCCATCTACGGGACGAACACCGGGGAGCTGTTTTTT. Its translation: CAIYGTNTGELFF.